These 17 T cell receptor beta chains were all obtained from the same sample, sequenced in a study of blood T cell repertoires in COVID-19. Using immunoSEQ multiplex PCR, the repertoire was profiled, and TCRdb retains in-frame clones only, with some absent. The table shows about 350,000 clones, with roughly 90% occurring only once. Sequencing was carried out using peripheral blood. The source is a woman between 55 and 75 years old with COVID-19, enrolled during active disease.

The rearrangement joins TRBV6-6 to TRBJ2-3; no definite D call. The CDR3 loop spans 14 amino acids. CDR1 is MNHNY, CDR2 SVGAGI, per germline (reference sequence). The ends were cut back, 4 bases at V and 0 bases at J, with 8 bases in the middle. CDR3 protein: CASSSRHSTDTQYF. DNA for the CDR3: TGTGCCAGCAGTTCCCGACATAGCACAGATACGCAGTATTTT.

J is TRBJ1-2 and V is TRBV9; TRBD1 agrees at 9 bases. The CDR3 loop spans 12 amino acids. V gave up 5 bases and J gave up 8 bases; unmatched junction bases: 4. Germline V gene lookup returns CDR1 SGDLS and CDR2 YYNGEE. The CDR3 loop is CASRRDREGYTF. The CDR3 DNA follows: TGTGCCAGCAGGAGGGACAGGGAGGGCTACACCTTC.

V usage is TRBV6-5 and J usage is TRBJ1-6; D is unresolved. The germline gives CDR1 MNHEY, CDR2 SVGAGI. V lost 2 bases, J lost 7 bases, and 6 bases lay in between. CDR3 length: 13 residues. Written as DNA, the CDR3 is TGTGCCAGCAGTTACCGGGAAAATTCACCCCTCCACTTT. Translation gives CASSYRENSPLHF.

This chain joins TRBV5-1 and TRBJ2-7, with 7 nucleotides matching TRBD2. The length of the CDR3 is 12 residues. V shed 7 bases and J 0 bases; nucleotides not matched to a gene: 1. Germline loops: CDR1 SGHRS, CDR2 YFSETQ. The CDR3 region is CASSGGSYEQYF. CDR3 DNA: TGCGCCAGCTCGGGGGGCTCCTACGAGCAGTACTTC.

V gene TRBV5-1 combines with J gene TRBJ2-5; TRBD2 aligns across 14 bases. The V gene end was trimmed by 4 bases and the J gene end by 4 bases; junction bases not matched to a gene: 12. The CDR3 runs to 18 residues. The germline gives CDR1 SGHRS, CDR2 YFSETQ. DNA of the CDR3: TGCGCCAGCAGCATAGCCTCCACGACTAGCGGGGGGGTAGAGACCCAGTACTTC. Amino acids: CASSIASTTSGGVETQYF.

This chain links TRBV15 with TRBJ2-1; D unresolved. The CDR3 is 11 amino acids. V was pared by 9 bases and J by 4 bases, with 7 bases between. Germline CDR1 is LNHNV and CDR2 is YYDKDF (reference sequence). This CDR3 is CATSLYNEQFF. DNA for the CDR3: TGTGCCACATCACTTTACAATGAGCAGTTCTTC.

As for this clone: Other DNA sequences of this sample code for an identical CDR3. The chain employs TRBV2 and TRBJ2-7; no clear D gene. Per the germline V gene, CDR1 is SNHLY and CDR2 is FYNNEI. The V gene lost 8 bases and the J gene lost 4 bases, with 12 bases spanning the gap. The CDR3 runs to 12 residues. CDR3 amino acids: CASSVSSYEQYF. The CDR3 DNA sequence: TGTGCCAGCTCTGTCAGTTCATACGAGCAGTACTTC.

The rearrangement links TRBV7-3 to TRBJ1-1; D is uncertain. Trimming left V 2 bases short and J 5 bases short, with 9 bases between. Germline V lookup: CDR1 SGHTA, CDR2 FQGTGA. The CDR3 spans 13 residues. The CDR3 region has the DNA TGTGCCAGCAGCTTAGTTGAGGGAACTGAAGCTTTCTTT. It encodes CASSLVEGTEAFF.

The chain recombines TRBV7-6 with TRBJ2-1; tentatively, D is TRBD1 (6 bases). Looked up from germline, CDR1 is SGHVS and CDR2 is FNYEAQ. The CDR3 spans 14 residues. Trimming stripped 2 bases from V and 5 bases from J, with 10 bases between. The CDR3 loop is CASSLLGTNNEQFF. Here the CDR3 DNA reads TGTGCCAGCAGCTTATTGGGGACAAACAATGAGCAGTTCTTC.

This chain joins TRBV29-1 and TRBJ1-6, with D maybe TRBD1 (5 bases). This CDR3 has 12 residues. V was shortened by 6 bases and J by 16 bases, with 19 bases between the two germline ends. From germline, CDR1 is SQVTM and CDR2 ANQGSEA. In nucleotides, the CDR3 is TGCAGCGTCTCAAGGGACGGGAGCTCTCTCCACTTT. Residues: CSVSRDGSSLHF.

The CDR3 sequence: CSVEERGTGVNYGYTF. CDR3 DNA: TGCAGCGTTGAAGAACGGGGGACTGGTGTGAACTATGGCTACACCTTC. The chain links TRBV29-1 to TRBJ1-2, with TRBD1 as a possible D gene (5 bases). This CDR3 contains 16 residues. Trimming took off 0 bases at V and 2 bases at J, with 16 bases between the two ends. Germline loops: CDR1 SQVTM, CDR2 ANQGSEA.

The chain links TRBV18 to TRBJ1-2; tentatively, D is TRBD1 (5 bases). Trimming stripped 3 bases from V and 7 bases from J, with 15 bases between. Per the germline V gene, CDR1 is KGHSH and CDR2 is LQKENI. CDR3 length: 14 amino acids. The CDR3 nucleotides are TGTGCCAGCTCACCCACTCCAGACAGAAGTGGCTACACCTTC. Translation gives CASSPTPDRSGYTF.

The J gene is TRBJ2-7, the V gene TRBV3-1 (or the pseudogene TRBV3-2), with TRBD2 matching 13 bases. The germline gives CDR1 LGHDT, CDR2 YNNKEL (reference sequence). Germline trimming cut 4 bases from V and 1 base from J; bases unmatched to any gene: 4. This CDR3 comprises 16 residues. This chain's CDR3 is CASSLPGLAGSYEQYF. The CDR3 DNA follows: TGTGCCAGCAGCCTGCCGGGACTAGCGGGGTCCTACGAGCAGTACTTC.

The chain has TRBV10-3 and TRBJ2-3; no definite D call. Trimming shortened V by 2 bases and J by 0 bases, and 6 bases separated the two germline ends. The CDR3 consists of 14 residues. Germline V gives CDR1 ENHRY, CDR2 SYGVKD. Written as DNA, the CDR3 is TGTGCCATCAGTGAGATAAAAAGCACAGATACGCAGTATTTT. Its protein is CAISEIKSTDTQYF.

V usage is TRBV19 and J usage is TRBJ1-1; tentative D call: TRBD1 (6 bases). Germline lookup yields CDR1 LNHDA and CDR2 SQIVND (reference sequence). The germline V and J ends were trimmed by 4 bases and 0 bases, with 9 bases remaining between them. This CDR3 is 14 amino acids long. This CDR3 is CASSNGQLNTEAFF. CDR3 coding DNA: TGTGCCAGTAGTAATGGACAGTTGAACACTGAAGCTTTCTTT.

This chain uses TRBV21-1 with TRBJ1-5. TRBV21-1 is marked as a pseudogene. CDR3 length equals 15 residues. In nucleotides, the CDR3 is TGTGCCAGCAGCAAAGTGGCAGGACTGGGTCAGCCCCAGCATTTT. Protein sequence: CASSKVAGLGQPQHF.

The J gene is TRBJ1-2, the V gene TRBV7-3; the match to TRBD1 covers 7 bases. Losses at the gene ends were 0 bases for V and 6 bases for J; bases not matched to a gene: 4. The CDR3 runs 14 residues. Germline V gives CDR1 SGHTA, CDR2 FQGTGA. This CDR3 reads CASSLTYRGDGYTF. CDR3 sequence (DNA): TGTGCCAGCAGCTTAACCTACAGGGGAGATGGCTACACCTTC.